This TCR beta chain stems from a study of radiotherapy plus CTLA-4 blockade in lung cancer. In its sample, this clone was seen a few times. Its antigen is currently unknown. At the DNA level, this CDR3 is encoded by other sequences in the same sample as well. Each patient with chemo-refractory metastatic non-small-cell lung cancer was treated with focal radiation plus CTLA-4 blockade using ipilimumab. General observations from the study: Tumor-origin TCR clones grew in blood after radiotherapy plus ipilimumab.

V was pared by 2 bases and J by 5 bases, with 13 bases between. In germline, CDR1 is MNHEY, CDR2 SVGAGI. The CDR3 has 14 amino acids. Some clones are missing from TCRdb's copy, which holds only in-frame ones; the method was immunoSEQ multiplex PCR. The table lists under 110,000 clones, over 75% of them singletons. This sample comprised peripheral blood, obtained from a patient treated with radiotherapy plus ipilimumab. This rearrangement joins TRBV6-5 to TRBJ2-7; tentative D call: TRBD1 (5 bases). The clonotype was recovered from a human donor with non-small cell lung cancer that progressed on radiotherapy plus ipilimumab. Some clones in this sample may be carry-over from other donors' samples. The CDR3 reads CASSYQGADDEQYF. CDR3 nucleotides: TGTGCCAGCAGTTACCAAGGGGCTGACGACGAGCAGTACTTC.